These T cell receptor beta chains were read from a single sample in a study of blood T cell repertoires in COVID-19. Using immunoSEQ multiplex PCR, the repertoire was profiled, and TCRdb retains in-frame clones only, with some absent. Of about 200,000 clones in the sample, roughly 84% were seen once. Material: peripheral blood. These receptors were taken from a human donor in a cohort sampled during active COVID-19. The CDR3 runs from the conserved cysteine through the conserved F or W. D genes are given only for firm matches. The listing skips clone size in some rows; elsewhere it reads once, few, many or a size class.

cdr3_nt: TGCGCCAGCAGCCAACTGGGTCGTGGAGCGGCTTTCTTT
cdr3_aa: CASSQLGRGAAFF
v_call: TRBV4-1
j_call: TRBJ1-1
cdr3_length: 13
clone_size: few
d_call: .

cdr3_nt: TGTGCCAGCAGCCAAAGGGGGTGGGCTGGCTACACCTTC
cdr3_aa: CASSQRGWAGYTF
v_call: TRBV14
j_call: TRBJ1-2
cdr3_length: 13
clone_size: .
d_call: .

cdr3_nt: TGTGCCAGCAGTGAAGGACATCTCTCCTACGAGCAGTACTTC
cdr3_aa: CASSEGHLSYEQYF
v_call: TRBV6-1
j_call: TRBJ2-7
cdr3_length: 14
clone_size: .
d_call: .

cdr3_nt: TGTGCCAGCAGTGGGACTAGCGGAAATCAAGAGACCCAGTACTTC
cdr3_aa: CASSGTSGNQETQYF
v_call: TRBV2
j_call: TRBJ2-5
cdr3_length: 15
clone_size: many
d_call: TRBD2

cdr3_nt: TGTGCCAGCAGCCAAGATCCTTTGCGGGGCAGCACAGATACGCAGTATTTT
cdr3_aa: CASSQDPLRGSTDTQYF
v_call: TRBV3-1/TRBV3-2
j_call: TRBJ2-3
cdr3_length: 17
clone_size: .
d_call: .

cdr3_nt: TGTGCCAGCAGCCTCTTAGAGACCCAGTACTTC
cdr3_aa: CASSLLETQYF
v_call: TRBV7-9
j_call: TRBJ2-5
cdr3_length: 11
clone_size: .
d_call: .

cdr3_nt: TGTGCCAGCAGTCCCCGACTAGCGGGGACAGATACGCAGTATTTT
cdr3_aa: CASSPRLAGTDTQYF
v_call: TRBV27
j_call: TRBJ2-3
cdr3_length: 15
clone_size: .
d_call: TRBD2

cdr3_nt: TGTGCCACCAGCAGAGGTGGAGGGATCAAGCCCCAGCATTTT
cdr3_aa: CATSRGGGIKPQHF
v_call: TRBV15
j_call: TRBJ1-5
cdr3_length: 14
clone_size: .
d_call: .

cdr3_nt: TGTGCCAGCAGCTCCGACAGGGTAGGCTACGAGCAGTACTTC
cdr3_aa: CASSSDRVGYEQYF
v_call: TRBV7-9
j_call: TRBJ2-7
cdr3_length: 14
clone_size: many
d_call: TRBD1

cdr3_nt: TGTGCCACCAGCAGGCGACAGGGATATGGCTACACCTTC
cdr3_aa: CATSRRQGYGYTF
v_call: TRBV15
j_call: TRBJ1-2
cdr3_length: 13
clone_size: .
d_call: TRBD1

cdr3_nt: TGTGCCTATACCCTTGGAGGCCTTAACTATGGCTACACCTTC
cdr3_aa: CAYTLGGLNYGYTF
v_call: TRBV30
j_call: TRBJ1-2
cdr3_length: 14
clone_size: .
d_call: .

cdr3_nt: TGTGCCACCAGCAGGGGACGGGGGATTGGTTCACCCCTCCACTTT
cdr3_aa: CATSRGRGIGSPLHF
v_call: TRBV15
j_call: TRBJ1-6
cdr3_length: 15
clone_size: .
d_call: .

cdr3_nt: TGTGCCAGCAGCGATACAGGGTACTCTGGAAACACCATATATTTT
cdr3_aa: CASSDTGYSGNTIYF
v_call: TRBV7-9
j_call: TRBJ1-3
cdr3_length: 15
clone_size: once
d_call: .

cdr3_nt: TGTGCCAGCAGCGGGGGGTTGACAGGGTCTAACTATGGCTACACCTTC
cdr3_aa: CASSGGLTGSNYGYTF
v_call: TRBV3-1/TRBV3-2
j_call: TRBJ1-2
cdr3_length: 16
clone_size: .
d_call: TRBD1

cdr3_nt: TGTGCCTGGAGTACTTACAGGGGGCTCGGAGCTAATGAAAAACTGTTTTTT
cdr3_aa: CAWSTYRGLGANEKLFF
v_call: TRBV30
j_call: TRBJ1-4
cdr3_length: 17
clone_size: once
d_call: TRBD1

cdr3_nt: TGTGCCAGTAGCCATGGGACAGGGTATCAGCCCCAGCATTTT
cdr3_aa: CASSHGTGYQPQHF
v_call: TRBV19
j_call: TRBJ1-5
cdr3_length: 14
clone_size: .
d_call: TRBD1

cdr3_nt: TGTGCCAGCAGAAGGGGGGGCACTGAAGCTTTCTTT
cdr3_aa: CASRRGGTEAFF
v_call: TRBV6-5
j_call: TRBJ1-1
cdr3_length: 12
clone_size: once
d_call: .

cdr3_nt: TGTGCCAGCAGTGACTCGAGTCGCAGGGTGGGTGGGAAACTGTTTTTT
cdr3_aa: CASSDSSRRVGGKLFF
v_call: TRBV6-4
j_call: TRBJ1-4
cdr3_length: 16
clone_size: .
d_call: .

cdr3_nt: TGTGCCAGCAGCACTCCGGACATCACCAACAATGAGCAGTTCTTC
cdr3_aa: CASSTPDITNNEQFF
v_call: TRBV6-5
j_call: TRBJ2-1
cdr3_length: 15
clone_size: .
d_call: .

cdr3_nt: TGCGCCAGCAGGACGGGGGAAGAGTACCAAGAGACCCAGTACTTC
cdr3_aa: CASRTGEEYQETQYF
v_call: TRBV10-2
j_call: TRBJ2-5
cdr3_length: 15
clone_size: once
d_call: .

cdr3_nt: TGTGCCAGCAGCTTCCCGGGACAGGGGTTCACTGAAGCTTTCTTT
cdr3_aa: CASSFPGQGFTEAFF
v_call: TRBV7-9
j_call: TRBJ1-1
cdr3_length: 15
clone_size: .
d_call: TRBD1

cdr3_nt: TGTGCCAGCAAACGGACAGGGGGCTTCCAAGAGACCCAGTACTTC
cdr3_aa: CASKRTGGFQETQYF
v_call: TRBV2
j_call: TRBJ2-5
cdr3_length: 15
clone_size: .
d_call: TRBD1

cdr3_nt: TGTGCCAGCAGTTTATTCGCGACTAGTGCAGATACGCAGTATTTT
cdr3_aa: CASSLFATSADTQYF
v_call: TRBV27
j_call: TRBJ2-3
cdr3_length: 15
clone_size: .
d_call: .

cdr3_nt: TGTGCCAGCAGCGCCCCAGGGGGCGACGGTGGGGCCAACGTCCTGACTTTC
cdr3_aa: CASSAPGGDGGANVLTF
v_call: TRBV7-9
j_call: TRBJ2-6
cdr3_length: 17
clone_size: .
d_call: TRBD1

cdr3_nt: TGTGCCAGCAGCTTAGAGACTAGCGGGAGGGCCCCATACTTC
cdr3_aa: CASSLETSGRAPYF
v_call: TRBV7-2
j_call: TRBJ2-5
cdr3_length: 14
clone_size: .
d_call: TRBD2

cdr3_nt: TGTGCCAGTAGCTCCCTAGCGGGAGGGGACGATACGCAGTATTTT
cdr3_aa: CASSSLAGGDDTQYF
v_call: TRBV19
j_call: TRBJ2-3
cdr3_length: 15
clone_size: .
d_call: TRBD2